This T cell receptor (beta chain) stems from a study of monozygotic twins with cystic fibrosis. Study context: Library input was 3 to 3.5 micrograms of fragmented DNA, with approximately 15 PCR cycles. Overall study findings and caveats: Age, concordance and disease severity did not associate with shared CDR3 numbers. J usage was most co-twin-similar in 8 of 16 pairs, V in 13. Median Simpson clonality of roughly 0.01 suggested naive T cells predominated.

This clone was observed once. Its antigen remains unknown. V shed 5 bases and J shed 1 base, with 8 bases lying between them. This CDR3 is built from 13 residues. Germline lookup yields CDR1 SGHTA and CDR2 FQGNSA. Method: immunoSEQ multiplex PCR; TCRdb's copy keeps in-frame clones and lacks some. The sample has about 14,000 clones; 95% to 99% are singletons. The TCR comes from a girl between 2 and 10 years old with cystic fibrosis. V is TRBV7-2 and J is TRBJ1-1; D not certain. The sequenced material came from blood. CDR3 bases: TGTGCCAGCAGCCTCCCCCCGAACACTGAAGCTTTCTTT. Amino acid sequence: CASSLPPNTEAFF. Based on the CDR3 plus reference TRBV7-2 and TRBJ1-1, the full variable domain is GAGVSQSPSNKVTEKGKDVELRCDPISGHTALYWYRQSLGQGLEFLIYFQGNSAPDKSGLPSDRFSAERTGGSVSTLTIQRTQQEDSAVYLCASSLPPNTEAFFGQGTRLTVV.